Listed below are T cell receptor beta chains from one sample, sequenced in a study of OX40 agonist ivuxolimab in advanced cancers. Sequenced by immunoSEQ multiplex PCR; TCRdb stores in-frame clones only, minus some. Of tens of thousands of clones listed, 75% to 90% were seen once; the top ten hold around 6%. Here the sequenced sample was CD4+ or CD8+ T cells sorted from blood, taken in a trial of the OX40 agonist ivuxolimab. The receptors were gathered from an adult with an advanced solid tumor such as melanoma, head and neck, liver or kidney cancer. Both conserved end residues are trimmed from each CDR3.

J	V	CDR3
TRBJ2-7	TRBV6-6	ASSYPSATGGHEQY
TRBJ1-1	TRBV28	ASSPFGQGEGDTEAF
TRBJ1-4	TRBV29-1	SVETGTDEKLF
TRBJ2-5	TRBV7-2	ASSLGPNLQETQY
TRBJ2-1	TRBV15	ATSGYRGGNEQF
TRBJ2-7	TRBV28	ASRLAAYEQY
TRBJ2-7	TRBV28	ATWPRGRETYEQY
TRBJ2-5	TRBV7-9	ASSLYGGLGTQY
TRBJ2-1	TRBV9	ASTLAGGSNEQF
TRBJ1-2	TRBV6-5	ASSPEKFVNGYT
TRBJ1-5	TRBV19	ASSIGGNRPNQPQH
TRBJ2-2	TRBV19	ASSIATRANTGELF
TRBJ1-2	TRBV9	ASSVEGGGDGYT
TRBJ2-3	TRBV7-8	ASSLEPSGRADTQY
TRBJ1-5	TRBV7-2	ASSFTGSNQPQH
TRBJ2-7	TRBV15	ATSKGTGDHYEQY
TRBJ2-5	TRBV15	ATSRDQGVETQY
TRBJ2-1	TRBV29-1	SVYGLAGSYNEQF
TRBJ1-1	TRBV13	ASSPNNRVLYTEAF
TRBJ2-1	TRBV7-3	ASSLTSLLDEQF
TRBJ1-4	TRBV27	ASSFLTGRNEKLF
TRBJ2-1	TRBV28	ASSLDRTYNEQF
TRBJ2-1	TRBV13	ASSLSGGSSYNEQF
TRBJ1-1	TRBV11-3	ASSPRGQGPETEAF
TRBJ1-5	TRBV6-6	ASSYSVGIDQPQH
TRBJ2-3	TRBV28	ASSPPTVTDTQY
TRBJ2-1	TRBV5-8	ASRRDFSYNEQF
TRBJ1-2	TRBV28	ASSQPGQGMSYGYT
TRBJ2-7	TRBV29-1	SVEDLGGEQY